These 11 T cell receptor beta chains share one sample of origin, sequenced in a study of CD8+CD57+ T cells in acquired aplastic anemia. The authors sequenced patients whose flow cytometry had shown CD8+CD57+ cell expansion. Genomic DNA, serving as template, underwent TCR beta VDJ and CDR3 profiling. TCRdb fed the reads into MiXCR, producing one record per CDR3 protein. The table shows around 290,000 distinct CDR3 sequences, with 45% to 65% occurring only once. Sequencing input: sorted CD4+, CD8+, or CD8+CD57+ T cells (not recorded which) from PBMCs. The receptor set was obtained from a human donor with aplastic anemia.

The chain is built from TRBV24-1 and TRBJ2-2; 9 bases are shared with TRBD2. This CDR3 comprises 16 residues. Trimming at V came to 4 bases and at J to 4 bases, leaving 6 bases not matched to a gene. In germline, CDR1 is KGHDR, CDR2 SFDVKD. The CDR3 protein is CATSELAGDSTGELFF. CDR3 DNA: TGTGCCACCAGTGAGTTAGCGGGGGACTCCACCGGGGAGCTGTTTTTT.

For this clonotype: At one of its ends the junction is not consistent with the germline gene, which may arise from a read error. The genes are TRBV20-1 and TRBJ2-3; a weak D match, TRBD2 (6 bases). CDR1 and CDR2 (germline): DFQATT, SNEGSKA (reference sequence). This CDR3 contains 15 residues. CDR3 nucleotides: TGCAGTGCTAGGGGGGGTAGCGTAAGCACAGATACGCGGTATTTT. Translation gives CSARGGSVSTDTRYF.

V gene TRBV10-3 combines with J gene TRBJ2-5, with 11 bases aligning to TRBD2. Germline V gives CDR1 ENHRY, CDR2 SYGVKD. V lost 5 bases and J lost 4; bases outside the gene matches: 6. This CDR3 has 15 amino acids. The CDR3 here is CAISPGLAGGETQYF. In DNA, the CDR3 is TGTGCCATCAGTCCAGGACTAGCGGGCGGAGAGACCCAGTACTTC.

This clonotype was found many times. The chain has TRBV5-8 and TRBJ1-2; D might be TRBD1 (5 bases). V lost 4 bases, J lost 6 bases, and 16 bases lay in between. The CDR3 spans 14 residues. In germline, CDR1 is SGHTS, CDR2 YDEGEE. The CDR3 sequence: CASSQPQGFNGYTF. The CDR3 DNA is TGTGCCAGCAGCCAACCTCAGGGCTTCAATGGCTACACCTTC.

To note about this clonotype: One junction end does not reproduce the germline sequence, and a read error may be involved. The chain couples TRBV10-3 to TRBJ2-7, with a possible D match to TRBD1 (6 bases). This CDR3 contains 15 residues. Germline CDR1 ENHRY, CDR2 SYGVKD. The CDR3 region has the DNA TGTGCCATCTGTGACTCGGCAGGGGATTCCTACGAGCAGTACTTC. Protein product: CAICDSAGDSYEQYF.

This chain connects TRBV5-1 to TRBJ2-7; D unresolved. From germline, CDR1 is SGHRS and CDR2 YFSETQ. The CDR3 length is 13 residues. The V and J ends lost 2 bases and 2 bases respectively, with 8 bases between them. The CDR3 here is CASSLTEAYEQYF. The CDR3, as DNA: TGCGCCAGCAGCTTAACAGAGGCCTACGAGCAGTACTTC.

V usage is TRBV18 and J usage is TRBJ1-2, with D perhaps matching TRBD1 (6 bases). V lost 2 bases, J lost 3 bases, and 13 bases lay in between. The CDR3 length is 15 residues. Germline V CDR1 and CDR2: KGHSH, LQKENI. In DNA form, the CDR3 reads TGTGCCAGCTCACCAGATGCACAGGGCTACTATGGCTACACCTTC. Translation gives CASSPDAQGYYGYTF.

The chain is built from TRBV7-2 and TRBJ2-1; 7 bases agree with TRBD2. Looked up from germline, CDR1 is SGHTA and CDR2 is FQGNSA. With 6 bases clipped from V and 5 bases from J, the junction kept 7 bases outside the gene matches. CDR3 length equals 14 residues. The CDR3 DNA reads TGTGCCAGCAGTGACAGCGGGATGAACAATGAGCAGTTCTTC. Residues: CASSDSGMNNEQFF.

This clonotype was observed a few times. The chain is built from TRBV2 and TRBJ1-2; D perhaps matches TRBD1 (5 bases). Between the trimmed V and J ends, which lost 7 bases and 8 bases, there was a span of 20 bases. This CDR3 is built from 14 residues. Germline V gene lookup returns CDR1 SNHLY and CDR2 FYNNEI. CDR3: CASTLARAGLGYTF. The DNA of the CDR3 is TGTGCCAGCACCCTAGCGCGTGCAGGGTTGGGCTACACCTTC. Full variable domain (outside the CDR3, taken from reference TRBV2 and TRBJ1-2): EPEVTQTPSHQVTQMGQEVILRCVPISNHLYFYWYRQILGQKVEFLVSFYNNEISEKSEIFDDQFSVERPDGSNFTLKIRSTKLEDSAMYFCASTLARAGLGYTFGSGTRLTVV.

The chain employs TRBV5-1 and TRBJ1-2; TRBD1 might be the D (6 bases). V was cut by 4 bases and J by 3 bases, with 19 bases left in between. Looked up from germline, CDR1 is SGHRS and CDR2 is YFSETQ. This CDR3 is 16 amino acids long. The CDR3 here is CASSPRTGPSDYGYTF. The CDR3 nucleotides read TGCGCCAGCAGCCCACGTACAGGGCCAAGCGACTATGGCTACACCTTC.

This chain connects TRBV12-3 or TRBV12-4 to TRBJ1-3; a possible D gene is TRBD1 (6 bases). The V end lost 2 bases, the J end lost 15 bases, and 14 bases lay between the germline ends. The CDR3 extends over 12 amino acids. This CDR3 reads CASSLSTGGRYF. The CDR3 DNA reads as TGTGCCAGCAGTTTATCGACAGGAGGTCGATATTTT.